This note documents a single T cell receptor beta chain sequence. The antigen is undetermined. Clones were read by immunoSEQ multiplex PCR, and TCRdb kept only the in-frame ones, dropping some. This table holds roughly 400,000 clones, 80% to 95% found once. Noted treatment: over 15 received Ad26.COV2.S at low or high dose, single or two shots; several received placebo; per-sample allocation not given. Sample collection was performed on day 63 after the first vaccine or placebo injection. This CDR3 comprises 15 residues. Germline CDR1 is MDHEN and CDR2 is SYDVKM. With V trimmed by 6 bases and J by 4 bases, 11 bases remained unmatched. This specimen belongs to a study of Ad26.COV2.S vaccination and SARS-CoV-2 variants. Whole-study findings and limits: Vaccinees showed greater spike-specific TCR breadth than placebo recipients.

The source of this sequence is a person between 18 and 60 years old who received the Ad26.COV2.S COVID-19 vaccine or a placebo. This chain links TRBV28 with TRBJ2-5; 7 bases are shared with TRBD2. Here the sequenced sample was peripheral blood, taken in a trial of Ad26.COV2.S vaccine versus placebo. CDR3 region: CASSTTLAGGETQYF. CDR3 nucleotide sequence: TGTGCCAGCAGCACTACTTTAGCGGGCGGAGAGACCCAGTACTTC.